These 3 T cell receptor beta chains came from one sample sequenced in a study of blood T cell repertoires in COVID-19. Generated by immunoSEQ multiplex PCR, the TCRdb table keeps only in-frame clones and is missing some. The sample consists of roughly 320,000 clones, roughly 91% of them appearing once. Sequenced: peripheral blood. These TCRs come from a woman in her thirties with COVID-19, enrolled during active disease.

The chain employs TRBV5-1 and TRBJ2-1, with 7 bases that match TRBD1. The CDR3 runs 14 residues. The germline CDR1 and CDR2 sequences are SGHRS and YFSETQ. The V and J ends lost 3 bases and 6 bases, in that order; junction bases with no gene match: 6. Written as DNA, the CDR3 is TGCGCCAGCAGCTACACAGGGGCTGGCAATGAGCAGTTCTTC. Encoded protein: CASSYTGAGNEQFF.

The chain links TRBV6-1 to TRBJ1-6; 7 bases map to TRBD1. The germline gives CDR1 MNHNS, CDR2 SASEGT. V lost 3 bases to trimming and J lost 6 bases; unmatched junction nucleotides: 5. The CDR3 totals 15 residues. This CDR3 is CASSETGKGNSPLHF. The CDR3 DNA follows: TGTGCCAGCAGTGAGACAGGGAAGGGTAATTCACCCCTCCACTTT.

V and J are TRBV6-5 and TRBJ1-6; 7 positions agree with TRBD1. This CDR3 contains 15 residues. Germline V gene data show CDR1 as MNHEY and CDR2 as SVGAGI. V dropped 0 bases and J dropped 10; count of bases not matched to a gene: 6. In DNA form, the CDR3 reads TGTGCCAGCAGTTACTCGGACAGGAGTAACTCACCCCTCCACTTT. Protein product: CASSYSDRSNSPLHF.